This T cell receptor (beta chain) was obtained from a study of OX40 agonist ivuxolimab in advanced cancers. In the study overall: In this trial design, patients received ivuxolimab intravenously at 0.01 to 10 mg/kg every 2 weeks.

The method was immunoSEQ multiplex PCR; TCRdb's version includes in-frame clones alone and lacks a portion of them. The sample lists 25,000 to 30,000 clones; roughly 80% were seen once. J was trimmed by 1 base and V by 5 bases; bases with no gene match: 16. CDR1 and CDR2 (germline): LNHDA, SQIVND (reference sequence). CDR3 size: 20 residues. The material sequenced was CD4+ or CD8+ T cells sorted from blood, taken in a trial of the OX40 agonist ivuxolimab. The chain links TRBV19 to TRBJ2-7; 14 positions match TRBD2. This TCR was recovered from an adult with an advanced solid tumor such as melanoma, head and neck, liver or kidney cancer. The CDR3 DNA reads as TGTGCCAGTAGTGTTACAGTACTCGGACTAGCGGGAGGACATTCCTACGAGCAGTACTTC. Protein: CASSVTVLGLAGGHSYEQYF.